This TCR beta chain came from a study of cytomegalovirus exposure and HLA in healthy donors. Study results and caveats: Earlier analysis yielded a pattern in which most TCR beta V segments were productive about 87% or about 30% of the time.

The primer mix had 60 Vbeta and 13 Jbeta primers. The data were produced by immunoSEQ multiplex PCR, yet TCRdb's version contains in-frame clones alone and is incomplete. This sample yields fewer than 200,000 clones, of which over 75% are seen a single time; roughly 0.24% belongs to the top ten. This CDR3 spans 16 amino acids. Germline values: CDR1 LGHNA, CDR2 YSLEER. V dropped 4 bases and J dropped 0 bases, with 13 bases sitting between them. As to this clone: Its antigen is not identified.

The source is a girl in the first two years of life in good health and CMV-seronegative. V gene TRBV4-3 combines with J gene TRBJ2-1; the D gene is possibly TRBD2 (5 bases). The sample consisted of PBMCs. The CDR3 DNA reads as TGCGCCAGCAGCCGGACTGCGGACGCCTCCTACAATGAGCAGTTCTTC. It codes for CASSRTADASYNEQFF.